A selection of T cell receptor beta chains follows, all from one sample in a study of identical twins' blood T cells. TCRdb passed the 5' RACE reads through MiXCR, listing each CDR3 protein once. The data contain 300,000 to 450,000 distinct CDR3 sequences, roughly 27% of them singletons. The sample was PBMCs. The receptor source for this set is a woman aged 18-49 years in good health. Each CDR3 is given with its conserved first and last residue. A D gene is named only where the DNA matches it firmly. Size is omitted from some rows. Given values are once, few, many or a class for expanded clones.

clone size,J gene,V gene,D gene,CDR3 DNA,CDR3 protein
few,TRBJ1-1,TRBV7-9,.,TGTGCCAGCAGCTTAGGAGGGCTGCGGAACACTGAAGCTTTCTTT,CASSLGGLRNTEAFF
many,TRBJ1-5,TRBV6-5,.,TGTGCCAGCAGCCAGACAGGATATAGCAATCAGCCCCAGCATTTT,CASSQTGYSNQPQHF
few,TRBJ1-2,TRBV10-2,.,TGCGCCAGCAGTCTGGACCGATCCTCTAACTATGGCTACACCTTC,CASSLDRSSNYGYTF
many,TRBJ1-1,TRBV29-1,.,TGCAGCGCGGCGGAGGATGAAGCTTTCTTT,CSAAEDEAFF
few,TRBJ2-7,TRBV20-1,.,TGCAGTGCGGGACTTAACTACGAGCAGTACTTC,CSAGLNYEQYF
few,TRBJ1-2,TRBV7-9,.,TGTGCCAGCAGCCCGGGGGGTGCGGAACTATATGGCTACACCTTC,CASSPGGAELYGYTF
few,TRBJ1-4,TRBV20-1,.,TGCAGTGCTGCAGACAGGCGACATGAAAAACTGTTTTTT,CSAADRRHEKLFF
few,TRBJ1-1,TRBV5-1,.,TGCGCCAGCAGCTTGTGGCAGGACACTGAAGCTTTCTTT,CASSLWQDTEAFF
few,TRBJ2-7,TRBV11-2,TRBD2,TGTGCCAGCAGCTCGGTTAAACTCTCCGGGACTAGACCCTACGAGCAGTACTTC,CASSSVKLSGTRPYEQYF
.,TRBJ1-1,TRBV12-3/TRBV12-4,TRBD1,TGTGCCAGCAGTTCGAGACGGGACAGGGATGAAGCTTTCTTT,CASSSRRDRDEAFF
few,TRBJ1-4,TRBV2,.,TGTGCCAGCAGTTTCGGCCGTGGGAATGAAAAACTGTTTTTT,CASSFGRGNEKLFF
once,TRBJ2-7,TRBV20-1,.,TGCAGTGCTAGATTTGACAAAGGGAGCTACGAGCAGTACTTC,CSARFDKGSYEQYF
.,TRBJ1-1,TRBV20-1,.,TGCAGTGCCAGCTCCACGGGGTGGGTCACTGAAGCTTTCTTT,CSASSTGWVTEAFF
few,TRBJ2-7,TRBV20-1,TRBD2,TGCAGTGCTAGAGACTTGGCTAGCGGTAATTACGAGCAGTACTTC,CSARDLASGNYEQYF
.,TRBJ1-5,TRBV3-1,.,TGTGCCAGCAGCCCATGGAGGGGGGATCAGCCCCAGCATTTT,CASSPWRGDQPQHF
.,TRBJ2-7,TRBV7-2,.,TGTGCCAGCACGAGGTCTAGCGTTCCCCTTTTAACTACCTACGAGCAGTACTTC,CASTRSSVPLLTTYEQYF
.,TRBJ2-1,TRBV6-6,.,TGTGCCAGCAGTTCAAAGGGAGGTCGCCACAATGAGCAGTTCTTC,CASSSKGGRHNEQFF
few,TRBJ2-1,TRBV9,.,TGTGCCAGCAGCGGGATACCGGGACACCCCTCCTACAATGAGCAGTTCTTC,CASSGIPGHPSYNEQFF
few,TRBJ1-1,TRBV5-1,TRBD1,TGCGCCAGCAGCTTGCCGGGACAGGGTTCTGAAGCTTTCTTT,CASSLPGQGSEAFF
.,TRBJ2-7,TRBV9,.,TGTGCCAGCAGCGAGCCAAATGACTACGAGCAGTACTTC,CASSEPNDYEQYF
.,TRBJ1-2,TRBV27,.,.,CASSLSLRDGYTF
.,TRBJ1-1,TRBV19,.,TGTGCCGTGGGGGCGCGCACTGAAGCTTTCTTT,CAVGARTEAFF
.,TRBJ1-1,TRBV5-1,.,TGCGCCAGCAGCTTAGACCCCCATAGCTGGGAGAACACTGAAGCTTTCTTT,CASSLDPHSWENTEAFF
few,TRBJ2-1,TRBV5-1,.,TGCGCCAGCGGCAGACCTAGCTCCTACAATGAGCAGTTCTTC,CASGRPSSYNEQFF
.,TRBJ1-5,TRBV7-8,.,TGTGCCAGCGGTCCACGCACGGGGGGTCAGCCCCAGCATTTT,CASGPRTGGQPQHF
.,TRBJ1-4,TRBV20-1,.,TGCAGTGCGGCGAGAGGTAGCCAGTTAAATGAAAAACTGTTTTTT,CSAARGSQLNEKLFF
.,TRBJ2-1,TRBV4-3,.,TGCGCCAGCAGTAATGGACTACCCCATGAGCAGTTCTTC,CASSNGLPHEQFF
few,TRBJ2-2,TRBV30,.,TGTGCCAGGGGTACAGGAGGCACCGGGGAGCTGTTTTTT,CARGTGGTGELFF
.,TRBJ2-7,TRBV20-1,TRBD2,TGCAGTGCTACAAGACTAGCGGGAGTGGGTGAGCAGTACTTC,CSATRLAGVGEQYF
few,TRBJ1-1,TRBV20-1,.,TGCAGTGCTAGAGATTACAGGGTCCAAACTGAAGCTTTCTTT,CSARDYRVQTEAFF